The 16 T cell receptor beta chains reported below all come from one sample, sequenced in a study of CD8 T cells in ankylosing spondylitis (TCRdb year 2017). What the study reported, not specific to this receptor: Blood from ankylosing spondylitis patients appeared to be characterized by a TCR beta motif made up of fewer than ten highly homologous amino acid variants.

The receptor library was made with 5' RACE. Sequencing used an Illumina HiSeq 2500. TCRdb handled the public reads itself, with Q25 trimming in fastp and clone calling in MiXCR, and kept productive beta chains. Each CDR3 protein appears once, grouped with its most common genes and DNA. This sample is represented by approximately 540,000 distinct CDR3 sequences; 10% to 15% of them were singletons. The ten largest make up around 7% of the sample. For these TCRs, the target antigens are not known. The sequencing input was blood, either unsorted or a sorted T cell fraction (not recorded which). Receptor source: a male donor with ankylosing spondylitis.

The J gene is TRBJ1-6, the V gene TRBV5-1; weak D call: TRBD1 (5 bases). This CDR3 is 14 amino acids long. The V end lost 0 bases, the J end lost 10 bases, and 11 bases lay between the germline ends. Germline assignment: CDR1 SGHRS and CDR2 YFSETQ. CDR3 in amino acids: CASSLGQGKSPLHF. The CDR3 region has the DNA TGCGCCAGCAGCTTGGGCCAGGGAAAATCACCCCTCCACTTT.

The sample holds a few counts of this clonotype. The genes are TRBV2 and TRBJ2-2; 9 bases are a match to TRBD1. With 6 bases clipped from V and 5 bases from J, the junction kept 10 bases outside the gene matches. There are 16 residues in the CDR3. CDR1 is SNHLY and CDR2 is FYNNEI in the germline V gene. Written as DNA, the CDR3 is TGTGCCAGCAGGTATATCGGACAGGGGCTGACCGGGGAGCTGTTTTTT. This encodes CASRYIGQGLTGELFF. The full variable domain, in which reference TRBV2 and TRBJ2-2 provide the parts outside the CDR3, is EPEVTQTPSHQVTQMGQEVILRCVPISNHLYFYWYRQILGQKVEFLVSFYNNEISEKSEIFDDQFSVERPDGSNFTLKIRSTKLEDSAMYFCASRYIGQGLTGELFFGEGSRLTVL.

The chain couples TRBV4-1 to TRBJ2-5, with D maybe TRBD2 (5 bases). V was cut by 2 bases and J by 3 bases, with 10 bases left in between. CDR3 length equals 14 residues. Per germline, CDR1 MGHRA and CDR2 YSYEKL. In DNA, the CDR3 is TGCGCCAGCAGCCAAATCGAGGGAAAAGAGACCCAGTACTTC. Translated, it gives CASSQIEGKETQYF.

This clonotype was detected only a few times. The chain joins TRBV3-1 to TRBJ2-3; tentatively, D is TRBD1 (6 bases). V was clipped by 8 bases and J by 2 bases, with 17 bases between them. From germline, CDR1 is LGHDT and CDR2 YNNKEL (reference sequence). This CDR3 spans 15 amino acids. CDR3 in amino acids: CASGDGQGNTDTQYF. CDR3 sequence (DNA): TGTGCCAGCGGCGATGGGCAGGGGAACACAGATACGCAGTATTTT.

This clonotype has a single count. This chain joins TRBV5-1 and TRBJ2-5; possibly TRBD2 for D (6 bases). Between the trimmed V and J ends, which lost 8 bases and 0 bases, there was a span of 17 bases. Per germline, CDR1 SGHRS and CDR2 YFSETQ. The CDR3 runs 15 residues. CDR3 nucleotides: TGCGCCAGTAGAGAGGGAGGCATGTACCAAGAGACCCAGTACTTC. It specifies CASREGGMYQETQYF.

This clonotype was seen more than once but under ten times. The chain is built from TRBV20-1 and TRBJ1-2, with D possibly matching TRBD1 (5 bases). Germline CDR1 DFQATT, CDR2 SNEGSKA (reference sequence). V was trimmed by 0 bases and J by 4 bases, leaving 15 bases between them. This CDR3 contains 15 residues. The CDR3 protein is CSARDSGRRAYGYTF. CDR3 in DNA: TGCAGTGCTAGAGATTCGGGACGCCGGGCCTATGGCTACACCTTC.

This clonotype was observed many times. The chain combines TRBV7-9 with TRBJ2-7, with TRBD2 identical over 12 bases. This CDR3 contains 14 residues. V was clipped by 3 bases and J by 6 bases; unmatched bases: 3. CDR1 and CDR2 from the germline V gene are SEHNR and FQNEAQ (reference sequence). The CDR3 DNA sequence: TGTGCCAGCAGCTTGACTAGCGGGAGTCCCGAGCAGTACTTC. Protein product: CASSLTSGSPEQYF.

This clonotype was detected many times. The chain recombines TRBV19 with TRBJ1-2; D is perhaps TRBD1 (6 bases). V lost 7 bases and J 8 bases, leaving 14 bases between the germline ends. Germline loops: CDR1 LNHDA, CDR2 SQIVND (reference sequence). This CDR3 contains 12 residues. The CDR3 protein is CASTPKGGGYTF. The DNA for the CDR3 is TGTGCCAGTACCCCGAAGGGGGGAGGCTACACCTTC.

This clonotype has only a few counts. The chain uses TRBV24-1 and TRBJ2-3, with 7 nucleotides matching TRBD1. The ends lost 0 bases at V and 2 bases at J; junction bases unmatched: 1. Germline lookup yields CDR1 KGHDR and CDR2 SFDVKD. CDR3 length: 15 amino acids. DNA of the CDR3: TGTGCCACCAGTGATTTGGGACAGGACACAGATACGCAGTATTTT. Protein product: CATSDLGQDTDTQYF.

This clonotype was counted a few times. The rearrangement links TRBV3-1 to TRBJ2-5; D is uncertain. Trimming stripped 6 bases from V and 5 bases from J, with 16 bases between. Germline CDR1 is LGHDT and CDR2 is YNNKEL (reference sequence). The CDR3 sequence is 14 residues long. CDR3 region: CASSIYSPGETQYF. The CDR3, as DNA: TGTGCCAGCAGTATCTATTCTCCCGGGGAGACCCAGTACTTC.

This clonotype was observed a handful of times. The chain uses TRBV24-1 and TRBJ2-3; 8 bases are a match to TRBD2. The CDR3 has 17 amino acids. Germline trimming cut 4 bases from V and 2 bases from J; bases unmatched to any gene: 10. Germline V lookup: CDR1 KGHDR, CDR2 SFDVKD. The CDR3 is CATSDPRSGSPTDTQYF. CDR3 nucleotides: TGTGCCACCAGTGACCCCAGGAGCGGGAGCCCCACAGATACGCAGTATTTT.

This clonotype came up many times. The rearrangement links TRBV6-1 to TRBJ2-7; possible D gene TRBD1, 6 bases. V was clipped by 2 bases and J by 2 bases, with 10 bases between them. Germline V gene sequence: CDR1 MNHNS, CDR2 SASEGT. The CDR3 is 14 residues long. The CDR3 DNA follows: TGTGCCAGCAGTGAAAATGAGGGGGCCTACGAGCAGTACGTC. This translates into CASSENEGAYEQYV.

This clonotype showed up just a few times. This chain links TRBV7-2 with TRBJ2-7; D is possibly TRBD2 (6 bases). Germline V lookup: CDR1 SGHTA, CDR2 FQGNSA. V was pared by 7 bases and J by 2 bases, with 18 bases between. There are 15 residues in the CDR3. CDR3 sequence reads: CASNGGMGGAYEQYF. The CDR3, as DNA: TGTGCCAGCAACGGAGGCATGGGGGGAGCCTACGAGCAGTACTTC.

This clonotype was counted at least ten times. The chain combines TRBV15 with TRBJ1-4; 9 nucleotides line up with TRBD1. There are 16 residues in the CDR3. V dropped 0 bases and J dropped 7; count of bases not matched to a gene: 6. CDR1 is LNHNV and CDR2 is YYDKDF in the germline V gene (reference sequence). Here the CDR3 reads CATSRDSGDRVEKLFF. The CDR3 DNA reads as TGTGCCACCAGCAGAGATTCCGGGGACAGGGTTGAAAAACTGTTTTTT.

This clonotype was seen at least ten times. The rearrangement uses TRBV2 and TRBJ1-4; D unresolved. Trimming cost V 8 bases and J 3 bases, with 7 bases left between them. In germline, CDR1 is SNHLY, CDR2 FYNNEI. The CDR3 covers 12 residues. The CDR3 nucleotides read TGTGCCAGCTCTATTCCTAATGAAAAACTGTTTTTT. Translated: CASSIPNEKLFF.

This clonotype was counted at least ten times. V gene TRBV12-3 or TRBV12-4 combines with J gene TRBJ2-1; TRBD2 matches at 12 bases. The CDR3 runs 16 residues. Losses at the gene ends were 3 bases for V and 5 bases for J; bases not matched to a gene: 5. CDR3 sequence (DNA): TGTGCCAGCAGTTTTCCTACTAGCGGGGGGCACAATGAGCAGTTCTTC. Translation gives CASSFPTSGGHNEQFF.